This is a list of T cell receptor beta chains from one sample in a study of CD8+ T cells in alopecia areata. This table comes from immunoSEQ multiplex PCR, and its TCRdb copy is limited to in-frame clones, with some not included. The table shows about 170,000 clones, with 67% occurring only once. The material was CD8+ T cells sorted from blood, obtained at week 0. Source of these receptors: a human donor with alopecia areata. Both conserved end residues are part of each CDR3. Fields, in order: V gene, D gene, J gene, clone size, CDR3 DNA, CDR3 protein. A D gene is named only where the DNA matches it firmly. Not every row has a clone size; where given, it reads once, few, many or a size class.

V gene: TRBV5-6; D gene: .; J gene: TRBJ2-1; clone size: .; CDR3 DNA: TGTGCCAGCAGCTTGGGGTCGGATGAGCAGTTCTTC; CDR3 protein: CASSLGSDEQFF
V gene: TRBV14; D gene: .; J gene: TRBJ1-3; clone size: .; CDR3 DNA: TGTGCCAGCAGCCAAGAACTGGGGGCCTCTGGAAACACCATATATTTT; CDR3 protein: CASSQELGASGNTIYF
V gene: TRBV7-7; D gene: TRBD2; J gene: TRBJ2-5; clone size: .; CDR3 DNA: TGTGCTAGCAGCCAAACCCGGGGAGGGCAGGAGACCCAGTACTTC; CDR3 protein: CASSQTRGGQETQYF
V gene: TRBV7-3; D gene: .; J gene: TRBJ2-7; clone size: .; CDR3 DNA: TGTGCCAGCAGCTTCGGAGGAGCCGGGGACGAGCAGTACTTC; CDR3 protein: CASSFGGAGDEQYF
V gene: TRBV29-1; D gene: .; J gene: TRBJ2-3; clone size: .; CDR3 DNA: TGCAGCGTTGCAGGGCAGGCGGATACGCAGTATTTT; CDR3 protein: CSVAGQADTQYF
V gene: TRBV19; D gene: .; J gene: TRBJ2-2; clone size: few; CDR3 DNA: TGTGCCAGTAGCAAGGGGCGGAGGATGATAACCGGGGAGCTGTTTTTT; CDR3 protein: CASSKGRRMITGELFF
V gene: TRBV5-1; D gene: .; J gene: TRBJ2-3; clone size: .; CDR3 DNA: TGCGCCAGCAGCTTGGGAGCAGATACGCAGTATTTT; CDR3 protein: CASSLGADTQYF
V gene: TRBV29-1; D gene: .; J gene: TRBJ1-5; clone size: .; CDR3 DNA: TGCAGCGTTTTTTTGGCAGGGGAGGGGAATCAGCCCCAGCATTTT; CDR3 protein: CSVFLAGEGNQPQHF
V gene: TRBV9; D gene: TRBD2; J gene: TRBJ2-7; clone size: .; CDR3 DNA: TGTGCCAGCAGCGTTGACCCGACCGGGACTAGTGGCGAGCAGTACTTC; CDR3 protein: CASSVDPTGTSGEQYF
V gene: TRBV27; D gene: .; J gene: TRBJ1-1; clone size: few; CDR3 DNA: TGTGCCAGCAGTTTTTCCCCGGGGTCGGCTGAAGCTTTCTTT; CDR3 protein: CASSFSPGSAEAFF
V gene: TRBV6-1; D gene: .; J gene: TRBJ2-5; clone size: few; CDR3 DNA: TGTGCCAGCAGTGAAAATCGGGGGACCCAAGAGACCCAGTACTTC; CDR3 protein: CASSENRGTQETQYF
V gene: TRBV10-2; D gene: .; J gene: TRBJ1-1; clone size: .; CDR3 DNA: TGCGCCAGCCAGGACATGGGCACTGAAGCTTTCTTT; CDR3 protein: CASQDMGTEAFF
V gene: TRBV19; D gene: .; J gene: TRBJ1-5; clone size: .; CDR3 DNA: TGTGCCAGTAGTACTCACAACGGACGACACAATCAGCCCCAGCATTTT; CDR3 protein: CASSTHNGRHNQPQHF
V gene: TRBV30; D gene: .; J gene: TRBJ2-3; clone size: .; CDR3 DNA: TGTGCCTGGTTAGGCGATTCCACAGATACGCAGTATTTT; CDR3 protein: CAWLGDSTDTQYF
V gene: TRBV5-6; D gene: .; J gene: TRBJ1-5; clone size: .; CDR3 DNA: TGTGCCAGCAGCTTGGGACGGAGTTTCAATCAGCCCCAGCATTTT; CDR3 protein: CASSLGRSFNQPQHF
V gene: TRBV23-1; D gene: .; J gene: TRBJ1-2; clone size: .; CDR3 DNA: TGCGCCAGCAGTCCGACAGGCGGTGGCTACACCTTC; CDR3 protein: CASSPTGGGYTF
V gene: TRBV10-3; D gene: .; J gene: TRBJ2-3; clone size: .; CDR3 DNA: TGTGCCATCAGTGAGTCGAGCGTGCGGATAACAGATACGCAGTATTTT; CDR3 protein: CAISESSVRITDTQYF
V gene: TRBV2; D gene: .; J gene: TRBJ2-1; clone size: .; CDR3 DNA: TGTGCCAGCAGTGAATTGAGCAATGAGCAGTTCTTC; CDR3 protein: CASSELSNEQFF
V gene: TRBV7-6; D gene: .; J gene: TRBJ2-7; clone size: .; CDR3 DNA: TGTGCCAGCAGCCCGTCCGGCGGCACCTACGAGCAGTACTTC; CDR3 protein: CASSPSGGTYEQYF
V gene: TRBV25-1; D gene: .; J gene: TRBJ1-4; clone size: .; CDR3 DNA: TGTGCCAGCAGTCGTTGGGGAGTCCATGAAAAACTGTTTTTT; CDR3 protein: CASSRWGVHEKLFF
V gene: TRBV10-3; D gene: TRBD1; J gene: TRBJ1-5; clone size: once; CDR3 DNA: TGTGCCATCAGTGAGACACACCAAACAGGGGAATCGGATCAGCCCCAGCATTTT; CDR3 protein: CAISETHQTGESDQPQHF
V gene: TRBV6-5; D gene: .; J gene: TRBJ2-5; clone size: .; CDR3 DNA: TGTGCCAGCAGTTACAGGACAACAGGGGAGACCCAGTACTTC; CDR3 protein: CASSYRTTGETQYF
V gene: TRBV4-1; D gene: TRBD2; J gene: TRBJ2-1; clone size: .; CDR3 DNA: TGCGCCAGCAGGTACCGTTTAACTAGCGGGGGGGCCGATGAGCAGTTCTTC; CDR3 protein: CASRYRLTSGGADEQFF
V gene: TRBV28; D gene: TRBD2; J gene: TRBJ2-3; clone size: .; CDR3 DNA: TGTGCCAGCAGTTATCTAGCGGGGGGAGGAACAGATACGCAGTATTTT; CDR3 protein: CASSYLAGGGTDTQYF
V gene: TRBV4-1; D gene: .; J gene: TRBJ1-1; clone size: .; CDR3 DNA: TGCGCCAGCAGCCAAAGGGAAATGAACACTGAAGCTTTCTTT; CDR3 protein: CASSQREMNTEAFF
V gene: TRBV9; D gene: .; J gene: TRBJ2-2; clone size: .; CDR3 DNA: TGTGCCAGCAGCGTAACTGGGAACACCGGGGAGCTGTTTTTT; CDR3 protein: CASSVTGNTGELFF
V gene: TRBV4-1; D gene: TRBD2; J gene: TRBJ2-5; clone size: .; CDR3 DNA: TGCGCCAGCAGGTCAACTAGCGGGGGGGCCGAGGGAGAGACCCAGTACTTC; CDR3 protein: CASRSTSGGAEGETQYF